The 27 T cell receptor beta chains reported below all come from one sample, sequenced in a study of T cell responses to AZD1222 COVID-19 vaccine. Assay: immunoSEQ multiplex PCR; the TCRdb copy retains only in-frame clones and omits some. Of around 150,000 clones listed, around 90% are singletons. Sequenced here: peripheral blood, sampled 28 days after the second AZD1222 dose. The receptors derive from an adult who received the AZD1222 COVID-19 vaccine.

The chain is built from TRBV4-3 and TRBJ2-7; 8 bases match TRBD1. The CDR3 runs to 14 residues. Per the germline V gene, CDR1 is LGHNA and CDR2 is YSLEER. V lost 3 bases, J lost 3 bases, and 4 bases stayed unmatched. The CDR3 loop reads CASSQATGGYEQYF. The CDR3 DNA follows: TGCGCCAGCAGCCAGGCTACAGGGGGCTACGAGCAGTACTTC.

V is TRBV5-1 and J is TRBJ2-7; possibly TRBD1 or TRBD2 for D (6 bases each). V was clipped by 0 bases and J by 2 bases, with 12 bases between them. This CDR3 has 15 residues. Germline V gene sequence: CDR1 SGHRS, CDR2 YFSETQ. CDR3 sequence (DNA): TGCGCCAGCAGCTTGGTGGGGGGCGTCACCTACGAGCAGTACTTC. This translates into CASSLVGGVTYEQYF.

This clone was observed a few times. The chain joins TRBV7-2 to TRBJ1-2; D might be TRBD1 (5 bases). The CDR3 is made up of 14 amino acids. The V gene lost 1 base and the J gene lost 3 bases, with 9 bases spanning the gap. CDR1 is SGHTA and CDR2 is FQGNSA in the germline V gene. The CDR3 spells CASSLDRRDYGYTF. The DNA of the CDR3 is TGTGCCAGCAGCTTAGACAGGCGGGACTATGGCTACACCTTC.

The chain is built from TRBV7-9 and TRBJ2-3; unclear D gene. Trimming removed 1 base at V and 1 base at J, with 9 bases between. The CDR3 covers 15 residues. In germline, CDR1 is SEHNR, CDR2 FQNEAQ (reference sequence). CDR3 sequence: CASSLVGGGTDTQYF. Here the CDR3 DNA reads TGTGCCAGCAGCTTAGTAGGCGGAGGCACAGATACGCAGTATTTT.

V usage is TRBV7-6 and J usage is TRBJ2-1; 13 positions agree with TRBD2. The CDR3 loop spans 21 amino acids. The V segment lost 2 bases and the J segment 0 bases; nucleotides outside the gene matches: 13. Germline CDR1 reads SGHVS; CDR2 reads FNYEAQ. CDR3 in amino acids: CASSLSRTSGSYHHSYNEQFF. CDR3 sequence (DNA): TGTGCCAGCAGCTTATCCCGGACTAGCGGGAGTTATCACCACTCCTACAATGAGCAGTTCTTC.

This chain links TRBV12-3 or TRBV12-4 with TRBJ1-2; D is unresolved. This CDR3 has 12 amino acids. Deletions cut 0 bases from V and 7 bases from J, with 6 bases between. In DNA form, the CDR3 reads TGTGCCAGCAGTTTAGCTCTCAGTGGCTACACCTTC. As protein: CASSLALSGYTF.

This clone showed up just once. The chain combines TRBV10-1 with TRBJ2-5; D may match TRBD1 or TRBD2 (5 bases each). The CDR3 extends over 13 amino acids. Trimming took 6 bases from V and 3 from J, leaving 11 bases between them. The germline CDR1 and CDR2 sequences are WNHNN and SYGVQD (reference sequence). The CDR3: CASSGAWEETQYF. The CDR3 coding sequence is TGCGCCAGCAGCGGGGCCTGGGAAGAGACCCAGTACTTC.

The chain links TRBV9 to TRBJ1-4; a weak D match, TRBD1 (5 bases). Per the germline V gene, CDR1 is SGDLS and CDR2 is YYNGEE. This CDR3 comprises 14 residues. V lost 3 bases and J lost 7, with 13 bases in between. The CDR3 spells CASSGGAGPEKLFF. CDR3 bases: TGTGCCAGCAGCGGTGGGGCGGGACCTGAAAAACTGTTTTTT.

This rearrangement joins TRBV18 to TRBJ2-1; TRBD2 agrees at 11 bases. There are 16 residues in the CDR3. The germline V gene has CDR1 KGHSH and CDR2 LQKENI. V trimming: 6 bases; J trimming: 3 bases; junction bases outside the gene matches: 7. The CDR3, as DNA: TGTGCCAGCTCGCAGGTAGCGGGAGGGTACTACAATGAGCAGTTCTTC. Translated: CASSQVAGGYYNEQFF.

The chain links TRBV10-3 to TRBJ2-3, with TRBD1 matching over 7 bases. CDR1 is ENHRY, CDR2 SYGVKD, per germline. V dropped 3 bases and J dropped 0; count of bases not matched to a gene: 3. CDR3 length equals 15 residues. CDR3 sequence reads: CAISERTGSTDTQYF. The CDR3 nucleotides are TGTGCCATCAGTGAACGGACAGGAAGCACAGATACGCAGTATTTT.

This clone was picked up one time. The chain combines TRBV10-1 with TRBJ2-7; 7 bases match TRBD2. The CDR3 is made up of 15 amino acids. From germline, CDR1 is WNHNN and CDR2 SYGVQD (reference sequence). V dropped 0 bases and J dropped 2; count of bases not matched to a gene: 4. The CDR3 here is CASSESAGVPYEQYF. Written as DNA, the CDR3 is TGCGCCAGCAGTGAGTCTGCGGGAGTTCCCTACGAGCAGTACTTC.

The chain couples TRBV30 to TRBJ2-2; unclear D gene. Trimming stripped 0 bases from V and 7 bases from J, with 9 bases between. The germline gives CDR1 GTSNPN, CDR2 SVGIG (reference sequence). The CDR3 contains 13 residues. The CDR3 sequence: CAWSVMFFGELFF. The CDR3 DNA reads as TGTGCCTGGAGTGTTATGTTCTTCGGGGAGCTGTTTTTT.

The sample holds one count of this clone. This rearrangement joins TRBV28 to TRBJ2-7; 7 bases agree with TRBD1. The CDR3 has 14 amino acids. V lost 11 bases to trimming and J lost 0 bases; unmatched junction nucleotides: 10. CDR1 and CDR2 (germline): MDHEN, SYDVKM. The CDR3 DNA follows: TGTGCCGCCGAAGGGGGCGAAAGCTCCTACGAGCAGTACTTC. Translation: CAAEGGESSYEQYF.

The sample holds one count of this clone. This rearrangement joins TRBV6-5 to TRBJ2-1; 7 positions agree with TRBD2. This CDR3 is built from 13 residues. CDR1 is MNHEY, CDR2 SVGAGI, per germline. The trim removed 5 bases at V and 2 bases at J, leaving 0 bases unmatched. CDR3 in amino acids: CASSREAYNEQFF. The CDR3 DNA follows: TGTGCCAGCAGTCGGGAGGCCTACAATGAGCAGTTCTTC.

This chain links TRBV3-1 (or the pseudogene TRBV3-2) with TRBJ1-1, with TRBD1 as a possible D gene (5 bases). Germline V lookup: CDR1 LGHDT, CDR2 YNNKEL (reference sequence). V dropped 6 bases and J dropped 5 bases, with 10 bases sitting between them. The CDR3 runs to 12 residues. CDR3 in DNA: TGTGCCAGCAGGCGGGGGGGAACTGAAGCTTTCTTT. Its protein is CASRRGGTEAFF.

The chain is built from TRBV7-9 and TRBJ2-5; weak D call: TRBD1 (6 bases). CDR3 size: 14 residues. Trimming shortened V by 1 base and J by 2 bases, and 8 bases separated the two germline ends. The germline gives CDR1 SEHNR, CDR2 FQNEAQ (reference sequence). Written as DNA, the CDR3 is TGTGCCAGCAGCTTAGGGACAGAGCAAGAGACCCAGTACTTC. It translates to CASSLGTEQETQYF.

The V call is TRBV28, the J call TRBJ1-2; maybe TRBD1 (5 bases). Germline V gene lookup returns CDR1 MDHEN and CDR2 SYDVKM. Trimming took off 10 bases at V and 8 bases at J, with 20 bases between the two ends. The CDR3 covers 13 residues. The CDR3 spells CATEGMEGWGYTF. In DNA, the CDR3 is TGTGCCACCGAAGGAATGGAGGGGTGGGGCTACACCTTC.

The chain couples TRBV6-1 to TRBJ2-1, with a weak D call TRBD2 (6 bases). This CDR3 region has 11 residues. Trimming took off 2 bases at V and 15 bases at J, with 11 bases between the two ends. Germline lookup yields CDR1 MNHNS and CDR2 SASEGT. The CDR3 DNA is TGTGCCAGCAGTGAACGTCTGGAGGGGTTCTTC. Translating it yields CASSERLEGFF.

The V gene is TRBV12-3 or TRBV12-4, the J gene TRBJ2-1; D remains ambiguous. V lost 1 base and J lost 3, with 4 bases in between. This CDR3 spans 13 amino acids. Written as DNA, the CDR3 is TGTGCCAGCAGTTTAGGGGGCTACAATGAGCAGTTCTTC. It yields the protein CASSLGGYNEQFF.

V is TRBV14 and J is TRBJ2-3, with 8 bases lining up with TRBD2. The CDR3 spans 14 residues. The germline CDR1 and CDR2 sequences are SGHDN and FVKESK. Trimming removed 4 bases from V and 3 bases from J; junction bases left unmatched: 3. The CDR3 sequence is CASSLGGGTDTQYF. As DNA, the CDR3 is TGTGCCAGCAGCCTCGGGGGGGGAACAGATACGCAGTATTTT.

The V gene is TRBV19, the J gene TRBJ1-5; D is unresolved. Germline CDR1 LNHDA, CDR2 SQIVND (reference sequence). There are 13 residues in the CDR3. V lost 4 bases, J lost 12 bases, and 16 bases lay in between. CDR3 DNA sequence: TGTGCCAGTAGTACGCCCGAGAGCCAGGACCAGCATTTT. This gives the protein CASSTPESQDQHF.

This chain joins TRBV7-2 and TRBJ1-3; D gene unclear. The CDR3 runs to 15 residues. Trimming shortened V by 2 bases and J by 0 bases, and 8 bases separated the two germline ends. Germline loops: CDR1 SGHTA, CDR2 FQGNSA. The CDR3 sequence is CASSLWGSSGNTIYF. The CDR3 bases are TGTGCCAGCAGCTTATGGGGAAGCTCTGGAAACACCATATATTTT.

The table lists this clone with a few counts. The V call is TRBV28, the J call TRBJ1-2; TRBD1 aligns across 10 bases. The CDR3 consists of 14 residues. The J segment lost 4 bases and the V segment lost 5 bases, leaving 4 bases of the junction unmatched. Germline values: CDR1 MDHEN, CDR2 SYDVKM. The CDR3 is CASSGQGGTYGYTF. Here the CDR3 DNA reads TGTGCCAGCAGTGGACAGGGGGGGACCTATGGCTACACCTTC.

V usage is TRBV27 and J usage is TRBJ2-2; D not certain. This CDR3 spans 16 amino acids. Per germline, CDR1 MNHEY and CDR2 SMNVEV (reference sequence). Trimming took off 6 bases at V and 0 bases at J, with 14 bases between the two ends. The CDR3 DNA reads TGTGCCAGCAGCCCCCTTGTAGTGACGAACACCGGGGAGCTGTTTTTT. Amino acid sequence: CASSPLVVTNTGELFF.

V usage is TRBV5-1 and J usage is TRBJ2-2; TRBD2 is a possible D gene (6 bases). The CDR3 loop spans 13 amino acids. The germline V gene has CDR1 SGHRS and CDR2 YFSETQ. Deletions cut 2 bases from V and 7 bases from J, with 9 bases between. The CDR3 sequence: CASSFEGGGELFF. The CDR3 DNA reads as TGCGCCAGCAGCTTTGAGGGAGGCGGGGAGCTGTTTTTT.

The J gene is TRBJ2-1, the V gene TRBV3-1 (or the pseudogene TRBV3-2), with 9 bases lining up with TRBD2. The ends lost 5 bases at V and 12 bases at J; junction bases unmatched: 11. CDR1 LGHDT and CDR2 YNNKEL come from the germline V gene (reference sequence). CDR3 length: 14 residues. Here the CDR3 reads CASSDGTSPLAQFF. For the CDR3, the DNA is TGTGCCAGCAGCGACGGGACTAGCCCCCTGGCGCAGTTCTTC.

This clone has just one count. V usage is TRBV3-1 (or the pseudogene TRBV3-2) and J usage is TRBJ2-1; 8 positions agree with TRBD1. The V gene's germline CDR1 is LGHDT and CDR2 YNNKEL (reference sequence). The CDR3 spans 15 residues. V was pared by 5 bases and J by 2 bases, with 5 bases of the junction left unmatched. The CDR3, as DNA: TGTGCCAGCAGCTTAAGACAGGGGACCTACAATGAGCAGTTCTTC. Encoded protein: CASSLRQGTYNEQFF.